The 7 T cell receptor beta chains in this list originate from one sample, sequenced in a study of human T cells and chemical hapten exposure. TCRdb re-analysed the RACE reads in MiXCR, keeping a single row per CDR3 protein. The sample lists approximately 77,000 distinct CDR3 sequences; roughly 7.2% were seen once. Time point denoted: patch test 1, 2 weeks after DPC sensitization. The treatment: therapeutic diphenylcyclopropenone sensitization with weekly scalp DPC. Sequencing used whole blood, obtained in connection with sensitization to the hapten diphenylcyclopropenone (DPC). These receptors all stem from a woman in her twenties or thirties with alopecia areata. Some clones in this sample may be carry-over from other donors' samples.

At least ten counts were recorded for this clonotype. The rearrangement links TRBV6-5 to TRBJ2-1; 8 bases agree with TRBD1. The CDR3 extends over 17 amino acids. Germline V gene lookup returns CDR1 MNHEY and CDR2 SVGAGI. V lost 4 bases and J lost 1; bases outside the gene matches: 9. The CDR3 bases are TGTGCCAGCAGTTGGTCCCTGGACAGGGTGTCCTACAATGAGCAGTTCTTC. This sequence encodes CASSWSLDRVSYNEQFF.

This clonotype was detected ten times or more. The J gene is TRBJ1-5, the V gene TRBV6-2 or TRBV6-3, with D possibly being TRBD1 (5 bases). CDR1 is MNHEY and CDR2 is SVGEGT in the germline V gene. V lost 2 bases, J lost 6 bases, and 14 bases lay in between. This CDR3 region has 15 residues. CDR3 bases: TGTGCCAGCAGTTACACCGCAGGGATTGTTCAGCCCCAGCATTTT. Translating gives CASSYTAGIVQPQHF.

The sample holds many counts of this clonotype. This chain uses TRBV21-1 with TRBJ2-7; the table calls TRBD1, which could not be checked here. TRBV21-1 is an annotated pseudogene. The CDR3 totals 15 residues. CDR3 residues: CASSKARDGYYEQYF. The CDR3, as DNA: TGTGCCAGCAGCAAAGCCCGGGACGGTTACTACGAGCAGTACTTC.

This clonotype was seen repeatedly, ten times or more. This chain uses TRBV5-1 with TRBJ2-1; 8 bases map to TRBD1. The CDR3 consists of 15 residues. Germline CDR1 reads SGHRS; CDR2 reads YFSETQ. J lost 8 bases, V lost 5 bases, and 12 bases had no gene match. The CDR3, as DNA: TGCGCCAGCAGTGAAGGCAGGGGGCGCTTCTATGAGCAGTTCTTC. This sequence encodes CASSEGRGRFYEQFF.

This clonotype was observed many times. This chain uses TRBV20-1 with TRBJ2-7; weak D call: TRBD2 (6 bases). Germline V gene sequence: CDR1 DFQATT, CDR2 SNEGSKA (reference sequence). Trimming stripped 4 bases from V and 5 bases from J, with 18 bases between. The CDR3 covers 14 residues. The CDR3 loop is CSANTAGQGNEQYF. In DNA form, the CDR3 reads TGCAGTGCTAACACCGCGGGGCAGGGAAACGAGCAGTACTTC.

Many counts were recorded for this clonotype. The V gene is TRBV29-1, the J gene TRBJ1-1, with D unresolved. Germline V gene lookup returns CDR1 SQVTM and CDR2 ANQGSEA. V was cut by 7 bases and J by 4 bases, with 7 bases left in between. The CDR3 covers 10 residues. CDR3 region: CSAGVTEAFF. The CDR3, as DNA: TGCAGCGCTGGGGTCACTGAAGCTTTCTTT.

The gene calls are TRBV3-1 and TRBJ1-6, with D uncertain. Germline loops: CDR1 LGHDT, CDR2 YNNKEL (reference sequence). There are 14 residues in the CDR3. V dropped 2 bases and J dropped 9 bases, with 11 bases sitting between them. CDR3 sequence reads: CASSQIVGGSPLHF. CDR3 in DNA: TGTGCCAGCAGCCAAATTGTAGGTGGTTCACCCCTCCACTTT.